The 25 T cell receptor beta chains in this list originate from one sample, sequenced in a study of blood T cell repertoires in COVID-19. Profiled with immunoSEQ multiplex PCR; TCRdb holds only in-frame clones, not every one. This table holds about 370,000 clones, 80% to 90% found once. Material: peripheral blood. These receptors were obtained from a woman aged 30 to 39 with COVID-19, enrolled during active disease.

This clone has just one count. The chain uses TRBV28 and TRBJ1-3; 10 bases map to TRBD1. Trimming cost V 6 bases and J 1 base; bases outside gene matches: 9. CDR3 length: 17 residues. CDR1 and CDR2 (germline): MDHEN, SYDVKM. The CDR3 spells CASRTWDRGTSGNTIYF. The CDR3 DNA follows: TGTGCCAGCAGGACTTGGGACAGGGGAACATCTGGAAACACCATATATTTT. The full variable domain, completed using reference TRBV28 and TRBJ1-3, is DVKVTQSSRYLVKRTGEKVFLECVQDMDHENMFWYRQDPGLGLRLIYFSYDVKMKEKGDIPEGYSVSREKKERFSLILESASTNQTSMYLCASRTWDRGTSGNTIYFGEGSWLTVV.

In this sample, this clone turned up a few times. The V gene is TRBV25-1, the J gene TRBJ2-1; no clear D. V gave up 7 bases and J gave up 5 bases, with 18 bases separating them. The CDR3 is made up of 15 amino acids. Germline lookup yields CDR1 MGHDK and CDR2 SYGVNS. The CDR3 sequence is CASTRALFGDNEQFF. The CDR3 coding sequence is TGTGCCAGCACCAGAGCGCTTTTCGGCGACAATGAGCAGTTCTTC.

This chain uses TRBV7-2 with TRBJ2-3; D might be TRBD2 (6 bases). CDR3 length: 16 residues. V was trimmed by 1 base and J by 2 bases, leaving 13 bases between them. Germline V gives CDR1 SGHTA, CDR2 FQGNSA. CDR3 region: CASSLGDSGNTDTQYF. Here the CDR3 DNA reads TGTGCCAGCAGCTTAGGTGATAGCGGTAACACAGATACGCAGTATTTT.

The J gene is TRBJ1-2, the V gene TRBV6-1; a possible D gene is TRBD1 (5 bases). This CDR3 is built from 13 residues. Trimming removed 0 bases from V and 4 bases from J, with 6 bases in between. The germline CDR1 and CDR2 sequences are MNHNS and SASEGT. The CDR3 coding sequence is TGTGCCAGCAGTGAAGCAAGGGGCTATGGCTACACCTTC. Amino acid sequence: CASSEARGYGYTF.

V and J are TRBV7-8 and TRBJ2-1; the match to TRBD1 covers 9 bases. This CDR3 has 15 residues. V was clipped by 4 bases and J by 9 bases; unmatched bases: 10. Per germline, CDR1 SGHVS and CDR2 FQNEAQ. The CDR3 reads CASSSGETGGSEQFF. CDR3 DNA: TGTGCCAGCAGCTCAGGGGAGACAGGGGGGTCTGAGCAGTTCTTC.

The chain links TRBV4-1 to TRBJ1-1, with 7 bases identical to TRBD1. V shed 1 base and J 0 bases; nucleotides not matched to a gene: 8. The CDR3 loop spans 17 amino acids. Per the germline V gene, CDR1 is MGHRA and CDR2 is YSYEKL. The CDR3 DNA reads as TGCGCCAGCAGCCAAGGACACAGGGGTTCCCTGAACACTGAAGCTTTCTTT. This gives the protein CASSQGHRGSLNTEAFF.

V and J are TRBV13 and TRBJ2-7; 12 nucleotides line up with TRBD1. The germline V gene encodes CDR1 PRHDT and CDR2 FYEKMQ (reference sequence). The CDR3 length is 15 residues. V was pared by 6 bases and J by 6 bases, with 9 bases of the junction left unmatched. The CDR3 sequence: CASSQGGDRGLEQYV. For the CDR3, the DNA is TGTGCCAGCAGTCAAGGCGGGGACAGGGGGCTCGAGCAGTACGTC.

CDR3 amino acids: CASKDNREKAEAFF. CDR3 DNA: TGCGCCAGCAAAGACAACAGGGAGAAGGCTGAAGCTTTCTTT. This chain uses TRBV5-1 with TRBJ1-1; D perhaps matches TRBD1 (6 bases). Germline CDR1 is SGHRS and CDR2 is YFSETQ. The length of the CDR3 is 14 residues. V lost 6 bases, J lost 6 bases, and 18 bases lay in between.

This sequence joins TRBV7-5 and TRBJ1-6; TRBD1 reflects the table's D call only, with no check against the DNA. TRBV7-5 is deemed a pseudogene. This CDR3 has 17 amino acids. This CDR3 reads CARSLVRGQAQNSPLHF. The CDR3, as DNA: TGTGCCAGAAGCTTAGTTCGAGGACAGGCCCAAAATTCACCCCTCCACTTT.

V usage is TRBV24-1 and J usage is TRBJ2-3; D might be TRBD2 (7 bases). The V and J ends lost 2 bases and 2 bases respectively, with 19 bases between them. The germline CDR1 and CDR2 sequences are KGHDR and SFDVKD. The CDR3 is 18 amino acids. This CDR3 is CATSDSPGGGMFTDTQYF. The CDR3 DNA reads TGTGCCACCAGTGATTCCCCGGGGGGCGGGATGTTCACAGATACGCAGTATTTT.

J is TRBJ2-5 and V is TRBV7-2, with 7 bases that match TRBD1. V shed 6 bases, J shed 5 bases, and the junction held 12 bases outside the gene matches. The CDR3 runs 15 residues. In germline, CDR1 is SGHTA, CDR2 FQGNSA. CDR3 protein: CASRSGQPGRETQYF. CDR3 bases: TGTGCCAGCAGATCGGGACAGCCGGGTCGGGAGACCCAGTACTTC.

The CDR3 DNA sequence: TGTGCCAGCGGTAGGGGGATCGGCACAGATACGCAGTATTTT. Translated, it gives CASGRGIGTDTQYF. The gene calls are TRBV6-5 and TRBJ2-3; tentative D call: TRBD1 (6 bases). Trimming pared 8 bases from V and 1 base from J, leaving 13 bases between. The CDR3 extends over 14 amino acids. Looked up from germline, CDR1 is MNHEY and CDR2 is SVGAGI.

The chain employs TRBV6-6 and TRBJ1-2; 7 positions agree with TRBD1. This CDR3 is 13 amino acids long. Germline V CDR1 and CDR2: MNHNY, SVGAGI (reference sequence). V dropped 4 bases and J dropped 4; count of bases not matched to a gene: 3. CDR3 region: CASSLTGAYGYTF. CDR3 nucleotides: TGTGCCAGCAGTTTAACAGGGGCCTATGGCTACACCTTC.

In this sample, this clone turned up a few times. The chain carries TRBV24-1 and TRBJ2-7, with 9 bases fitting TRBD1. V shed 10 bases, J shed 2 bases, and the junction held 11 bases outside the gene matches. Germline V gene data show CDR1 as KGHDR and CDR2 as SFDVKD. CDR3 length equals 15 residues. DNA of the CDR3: TGTGCCACGACTCAGGGACAGGGAGTGCCCTACGAGCAGTACGTC. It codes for CATTQGQGVPYEQYV.

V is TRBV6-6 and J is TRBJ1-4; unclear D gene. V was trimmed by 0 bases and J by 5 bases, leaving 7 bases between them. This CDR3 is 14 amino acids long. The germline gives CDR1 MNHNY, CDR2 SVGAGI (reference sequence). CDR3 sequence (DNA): TGTGCCAGCAGTTACTCTGGAGCAAATGAAAAACTGTTTTTT. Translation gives CASSYSGANEKLFF.

CDR3 nucleotide sequence: TGTGCCACCTCCCGGGACAGAGCATATTCACCCCTCCACTTT. Its protein product is CATSRDRAYSPLHF. This rearrangement joins TRBV27 to TRBJ1-6; TRBD1 aligns across 7 bases. The length of the CDR3 is 14 residues. Germline CDR1 reads MNHEY; CDR2 reads SMNVEV (reference sequence). J was trimmed by 8 bases and V by 10 bases; bases with no gene match: 11.

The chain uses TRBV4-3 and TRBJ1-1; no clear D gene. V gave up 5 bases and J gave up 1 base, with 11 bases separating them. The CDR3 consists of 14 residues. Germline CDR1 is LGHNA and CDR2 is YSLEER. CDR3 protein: CASSKAPGNTEAFF. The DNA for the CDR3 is TGCGCCAGCAGCAAAGCCCCCGGGAACACTGAAGCTTTCTTT.

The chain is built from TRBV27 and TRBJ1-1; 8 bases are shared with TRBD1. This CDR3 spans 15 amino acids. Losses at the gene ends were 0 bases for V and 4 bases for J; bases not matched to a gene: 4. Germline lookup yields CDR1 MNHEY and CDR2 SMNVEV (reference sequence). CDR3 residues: CASSLSTGGGTEAFF. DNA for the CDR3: TGTGCCAGCAGTTTATCCACAGGGGGTGGCACTGAAGCTTTCTTT.

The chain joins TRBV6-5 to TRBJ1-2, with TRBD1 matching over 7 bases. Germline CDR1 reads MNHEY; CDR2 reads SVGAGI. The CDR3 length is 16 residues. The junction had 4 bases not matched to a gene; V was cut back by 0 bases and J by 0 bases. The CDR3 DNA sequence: TGTGCCAGCAGTTACTCCCGGACAGGAGCTAACTATGGCTACACCTTC. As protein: CASSYSRTGANYGYTF.

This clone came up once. The CDR3 bases are TGTGCCAGCAGCCAAGATCGCCAGGGGAATTCACCCCTCCACTTT. It is translated as CASSQDRQGNSPLHF. The chain combines TRBV3-1 (or the pseudogene TRBV3-2) with TRBJ1-6; D perhaps matches TRBD1 (6 bases). The V and J ends lost 0 bases and 7 bases respectively, with 10 bases between them. The CDR3 totals 15 residues. CDR1 and CDR2 from the germline V gene are LGHDT and YNNKEL (reference sequence).

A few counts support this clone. The CDR3 nucleotides read TGCGCCAGCAGCCAAGATGACGCTAGCGGGAGCATGAATGAGCAGTTCTTC. Translating it yields CASSQDDASGSMNEQFF. This sequence joins TRBV4-1 and TRBJ2-1; the match to TRBD2 covers 10 bases. This CDR3 comprises 17 residues. V dropped 0 bases and J dropped 7; count of bases not matched to a gene: 9. Germline lookup yields CDR1 MGHRA and CDR2 YSYEKL.

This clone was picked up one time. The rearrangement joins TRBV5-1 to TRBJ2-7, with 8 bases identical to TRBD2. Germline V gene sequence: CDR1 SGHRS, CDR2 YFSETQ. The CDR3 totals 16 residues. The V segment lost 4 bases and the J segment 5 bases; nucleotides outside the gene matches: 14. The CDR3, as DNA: TGCGCCAGCAGCCTTGGCCCCGACAGAGCGGGGGACGAGCAGTACTTC. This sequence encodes CASSLGPDRAGDEQYF.

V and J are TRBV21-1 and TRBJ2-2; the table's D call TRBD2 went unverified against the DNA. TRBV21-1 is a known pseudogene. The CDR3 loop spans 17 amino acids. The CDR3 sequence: CASSKVNASGYTGELFF. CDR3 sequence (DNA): TGTGCCAGCAGCAAAGTAAATGCTAGCGGCTACACCGGGGAGCTGTTTTTT.

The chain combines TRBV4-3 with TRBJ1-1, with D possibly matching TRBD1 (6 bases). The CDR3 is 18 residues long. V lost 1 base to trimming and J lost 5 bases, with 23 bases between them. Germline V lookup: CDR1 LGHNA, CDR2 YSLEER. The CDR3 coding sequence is TGCGCCAGCAGCCAAGGTACTCCCGTAACGGCAGGGGAAACTGAAGCTTTCTTT. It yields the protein CASSQGTPVTAGETEAFF.

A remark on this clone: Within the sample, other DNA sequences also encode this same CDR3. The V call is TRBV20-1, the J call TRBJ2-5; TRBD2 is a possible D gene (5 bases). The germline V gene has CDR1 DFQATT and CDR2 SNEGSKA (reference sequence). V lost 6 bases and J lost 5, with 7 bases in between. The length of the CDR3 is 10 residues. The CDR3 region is CSARRETQYF. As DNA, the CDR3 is TGCAGTGCAAGGAGGGAGACCCAGTACTTC.